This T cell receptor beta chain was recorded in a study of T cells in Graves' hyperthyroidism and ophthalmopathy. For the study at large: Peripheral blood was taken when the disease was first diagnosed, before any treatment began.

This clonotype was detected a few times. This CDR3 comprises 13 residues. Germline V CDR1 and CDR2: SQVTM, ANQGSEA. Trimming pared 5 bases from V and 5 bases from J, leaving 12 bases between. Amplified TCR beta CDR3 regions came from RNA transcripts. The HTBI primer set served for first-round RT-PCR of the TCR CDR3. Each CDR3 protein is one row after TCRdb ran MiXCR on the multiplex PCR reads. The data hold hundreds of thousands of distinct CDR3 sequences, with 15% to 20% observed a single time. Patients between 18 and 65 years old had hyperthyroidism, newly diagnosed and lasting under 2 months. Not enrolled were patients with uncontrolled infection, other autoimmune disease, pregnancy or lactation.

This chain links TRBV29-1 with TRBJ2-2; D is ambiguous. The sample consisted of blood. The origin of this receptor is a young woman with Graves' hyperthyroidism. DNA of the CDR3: TGCAGCGTTTTGGAGTATAGTACCGGGGAGCTGTTTTTT. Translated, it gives CSVLEYSTGELFF.